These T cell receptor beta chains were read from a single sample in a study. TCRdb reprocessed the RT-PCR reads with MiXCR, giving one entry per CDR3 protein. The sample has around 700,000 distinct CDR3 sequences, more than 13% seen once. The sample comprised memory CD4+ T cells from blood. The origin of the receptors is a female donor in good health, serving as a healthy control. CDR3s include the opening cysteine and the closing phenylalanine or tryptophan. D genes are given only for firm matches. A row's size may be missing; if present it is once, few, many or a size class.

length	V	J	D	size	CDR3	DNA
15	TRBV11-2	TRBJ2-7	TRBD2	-	CASSVTGTSGKEQYF	TGTGCCAGCAGCGTAACCGGGACTAGCGGGAAAGAGCAGTACTTC
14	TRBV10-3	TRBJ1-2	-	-	CAISAARTNYGYTF	TGTGCCATCAGTGCGGCGCGCACTAACTATGGCTACACCTTC
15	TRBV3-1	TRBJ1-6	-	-	CASSQEGQGPKPLHF	TGTGCCAGCAGCCAAGAGGGCCAGGGTCCGAAACCCCTCCACTTT
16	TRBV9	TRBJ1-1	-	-	CGSSVALGRSGTEAFF	TGTGGCAGCAGCGTAGCTCTGGGACGGAGTGGGACTGAAGCTTTCTTT
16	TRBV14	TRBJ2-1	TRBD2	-	CASSLWGSGSYNEQFF	TGTGCCAGCAGCCTCTGGGGGAGCGGGAGTTACAATGAGCAGTTCTTC
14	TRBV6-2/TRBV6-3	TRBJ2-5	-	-	CASSPGHIQETQYF	TGTGCCAGCAGCCCCGGACACATCCAAGAGACCCAGTACTTC
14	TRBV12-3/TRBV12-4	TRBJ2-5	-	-	CASSFGTGVETQYF	TGTGCCAGCAGTTTCGGAACGGGAGTGGAGACCCAGTACTTC
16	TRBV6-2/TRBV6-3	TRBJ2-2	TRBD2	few	CASSRPSGRNTGELFF	TGTGCCAGCAGTCGGCCTAGCGGGAGGAACACCGGGGAGCTGTTTTTT
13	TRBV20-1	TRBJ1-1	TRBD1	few	CSESGQGITEAFF	TGCAGTGAATCAGGACAGGGAATCACTGAAGCTTTCTTT
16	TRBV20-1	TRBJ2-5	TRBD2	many	CSAKSSGRGRQETQYF	TGCAGTGCTAAGTCCAGCGGGAGGGGGAGGCAAGAGACCCAGTACTTC
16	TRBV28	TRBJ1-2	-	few	CASSLSSGSLIYGYTF	TGTGCCAGCAGCCTGTCCTCGGGCAGTCTCATCTATGGCTACACCTTC
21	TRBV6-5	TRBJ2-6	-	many	CASSYLYEFWTPSSGANVLTF	TGTGCCAGCAGTTACCTCTATGAGTTCTGGACGCCGAGCTCTGGGGCCAACGTCCTGACTTTC
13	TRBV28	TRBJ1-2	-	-	CASSFPLTYGYTF	TGTGCCAGCAGTTTCCCCCTCACCTATGGCTACACCTTC
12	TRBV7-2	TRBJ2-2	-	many	CASSPGWGELFF	TGTGCCAGCAGCCCCGGGTGGGGGGAGCTGTTTTTT
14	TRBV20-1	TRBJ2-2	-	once	CSATGLRNTGELFF	TGCAGTGCAACAGGGTTACGGAACACCGGGGAGCTGTTTTTT
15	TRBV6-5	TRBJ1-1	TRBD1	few	CASSYSMAGGYEAFF	TGTGCCAGCAGTTACTCGATGGCAGGGGGCTACGAAGCTTTCTTT
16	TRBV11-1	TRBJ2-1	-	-	CASSARGLSRRDEQFF	TGTGCCAGCAGCGCGCGTGGACTTTCCAGGAGGGATGAGCAGTTCTTC
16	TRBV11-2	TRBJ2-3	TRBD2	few	CASSLLAGATTDTQYF	TGTGCCAGCAGCTTACTAGCGGGGGCCACTACAGATACGCAGTATTTT
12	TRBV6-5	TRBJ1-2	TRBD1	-	CASSETGGDYTF	TGTGCCAGCAGTGAAACAGGGGGCGACTACACCTTC
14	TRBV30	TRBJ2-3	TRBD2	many	CAWRGLAGGPTQYF	TGTGCCTGGAGGGGACTAGCGGGAGGGCCTACGCAGTATTTT
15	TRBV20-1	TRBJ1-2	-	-	CSTSYEVGGAYGYTF	TGCAGTACCAGCTATGAGGTGGGGGGGGCTTATGGCTACACCTTC
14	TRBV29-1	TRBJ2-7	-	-	CSVVGAGELYEQYF	TGCAGCGTAGTGGGAGCAGGGGAGCTCTACGAGCAGTACTTC
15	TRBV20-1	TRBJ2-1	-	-	CSAKGGAGSYNEQFF	TGCAGTGCTAAAGGGGGAGCGGGATCTTACAATGAGCAGTTCTTC
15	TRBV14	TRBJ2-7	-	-	CASSQGQFSSYEQYF	TGTGCCAGCAGCCAAGGGCAGTTTAGCTCCTACGAGCAGTACTTC
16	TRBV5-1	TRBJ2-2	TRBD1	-	CASSYDRGANTGELFF	TGCGCCAGCAGTTATGACAGGGGAGCGAACACCGGGGAGCTGTTTTTT
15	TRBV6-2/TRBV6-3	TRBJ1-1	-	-	CASSNRQAMNTEAFF	TGTGCCAGCAGTAACCGACAGGCTATGAACACTGAAGCTTTCTTT